The rows below give T cell receptor beta chains drawn from one sample of a study of T cells in Graves' hyperthyroidism and ophthalmopathy. MiXCR, applied by TCRdb to the multiplex PCR reads, yields one record per CDR3 protein. The sample shows around 490,000 distinct CDR3 sequences, 15% to 20% of them seen only once. The material sequenced was blood. The receptors were gathered from a man in his forties with Graves' ophthalmopathy. CDR3s include the opening cysteine and the closing phenylalanine or tryptophan. A D gene is named only where the DNA matches it firmly. Size values are once, few and many counts, or a class for expanded clones, and some rows have none.

d_call: .; v_call: TRBV15; j_call: TRBJ2-1; cdr3_length: 14; clone_size: few; cdr3_aa: CATSRVALGVEQFF; cdr3_nt: TGTGCCACCAGCAGAGTCGCTCTTGGCGTCGAGCAGTTCTTC
d_call: .; v_call: TRBV20-1; j_call: TRBJ2-5; cdr3_length: 15; clone_size: .; cdr3_aa: CSASLLWGPGETQYF; cdr3_nt: TGCAGTGCTAGTCTTCTTTGGGGGCCTGGGGAGACCCAGTACTTC
d_call: .; v_call: TRBV6-5; j_call: TRBJ2-5; cdr3_length: 15; clone_size: few; cdr3_aa: CASSYWVTGQETQYF; cdr3_nt: TGTGCCAGCAGTTACTGGGTAACGGGACAAGAGACCCAGTACTTC
d_call: TRBD2; v_call: TRBV7-2; j_call: TRBJ2-1; cdr3_length: 16; clone_size: .; cdr3_aa: CASSSSGGGSYNEQFF; cdr3_nt: TGTGCCAGCAGCTCTAGCGGGGGGGGCTCCTACAATGAGCAGTTCTTC
d_call: .; v_call: TRBV30; j_call: TRBJ1-1; cdr3_length: 14; clone_size: many; cdr3_aa: CAWSSTRGYTEAFF; cdr3_nt: TGTGCCTGGAGTTCAACGAGGGGATACACTGAAGCTTTCTTT
d_call: .; v_call: TRBV28; j_call: TRBJ2-2; cdr3_length: 15; clone_size: many; cdr3_aa: CASSFSRAATGELFF; cdr3_nt: TGTGCCAGCAGTTTCAGCAGGGCGGCCACCGGGGAGCTGTTTTTT
d_call: .; v_call: TRBV7-8; j_call: TRBJ1-5; cdr3_length: 16; clone_size: .; cdr3_aa: CASSSRASGLNQPQHF; cdr3_nt: TGTGCCAGCAGCTCCAGGGCCTCGGGACTCAATCAGCCCCAGCATTTT
d_call: .; v_call: TRBV6-1; j_call: TRBJ2-5; cdr3_length: 14; clone_size: .; cdr3_aa: CASSLLGYQETQYF; cdr3_nt: TGTGCCAGCAGCCTTTTGGGGTACCAAGAGACCCAGTACTTC
d_call: .; v_call: TRBV9; j_call: TRBJ2-3; cdr3_length: 15; clone_size: .; cdr3_aa: CASSHDSDRTDTQYF; cdr3_nt: TGTGCCAGCAGCCACGACTCAGACCGGACAGATACGCAGTATTTT
d_call: .; v_call: TRBV12-3/TRBV12-4; j_call: TRBJ1-2; cdr3_length: 12; clone_size: .; cdr3_aa: CASTRTASGYTF; cdr3_nt: TGTGCCAGCACCCGGACAGCCTCGGGCTACACCTTC
d_call: .; v_call: TRBV28; j_call: TRBJ2-3; cdr3_length: 16; clone_size: many; cdr3_aa: CASSPLRGGATDTQYF; cdr3_nt: TGTGCCAGCAGTCCCCTCAGGGGGGGGGCCACAGATACGCAGTATTTT
d_call: .; v_call: TRBV6-1; j_call: TRBJ1-2; cdr3_length: 14; clone_size: many; cdr3_aa: CASHKARDDDGYTF; cdr3_nt: TGTGCCAGCCATAAGGCCAGGGACGACGATGGCTACACCTTC
d_call: .; v_call: TRBV12-3/TRBV12-4; j_call: TRBJ1-1; cdr3_length: 14; clone_size: many; cdr3_aa: CASSRSLMNTEAFF; cdr3_nt: TGTGCCAGCAGCCGTTCATTAATGAACACTGAAGCTTTCTTT
d_call: .; v_call: TRBV18; j_call: TRBJ2-1; cdr3_length: 14; clone_size: .; cdr3_aa: CASSPLPGRGEQFF; cdr3_nt: TGTGCCAGCTCACCACTCCCGGGCCGGGGTGAGCAGTTCTTC
d_call: .; v_call: TRBV11-1; j_call: TRBJ2-5; cdr3_length: 13; clone_size: .; cdr3_aa: CASQGSLQETQYF; cdr3_nt: TGTGCCAGCCAAGGGAGTCTACAAGAGACCCAGTACTTC
d_call: .; v_call: TRBV13; j_call: TRBJ1-5; cdr3_length: 15; clone_size: few; cdr3_aa: CASSLGLDSNQPQHF; cdr3_nt: TGCGCCAGCAGCTTGGGTCTAGATAGCAATCAGCCCCAGCATTTT
d_call: .; v_call: TRBV18; j_call: TRBJ1-5; cdr3_length: 14; clone_size: few; cdr3_aa: CASSRAGAYQPQHF; cdr3_nt: TGTGCCAGCTCACGTGCAGGGGCCTATCAGCCCCAGCATTTT
d_call: .; v_call: TRBV7-9; j_call: TRBJ2-4; cdr3_length: 16; clone_size: many; cdr3_aa: CASSLEGDVAKNIQYF; cdr3_nt: TGTGCCAGCAGCTTAGAGGGGGATGTGGCCAAAAACATTCAGTACTTC
d_call: .; v_call: TRBV5-1; j_call: TRBJ1-1; cdr3_length: 16; clone_size: many; cdr3_aa: CASSLRLNGVFAEAFF; cdr3_nt: TGCGCCAGCAGCCTCCGGCTAAATGGGGTTTTCGCTGAAGCTTTCTTT
d_call: TRBD2; v_call: TRBV28; j_call: TRBJ2-1; cdr3_length: 14; clone_size: many; cdr3_aa: CASGGTSGNNEQFF; cdr3_nt: TGTGCCAGTGGGGGGACTAGCGGTAACAATGAGCAGTTCTTC
d_call: .; v_call: TRBV20-1; j_call: TRBJ2-1; cdr3_length: 10; clone_size: few; cdr3_aa: CSGKYGEQFF; cdr3_nt: TGCAGTGGCAAATACGGTGAGCAGTTCTTC
d_call: .; v_call: TRBV28; j_call: TRBJ2-1; cdr3_length: 15; clone_size: few; cdr3_aa: CASCSPDSSYNEQFF; cdr3_nt: TGTGCCAGCTGCTCCCCGGACAGCTCCTACAATGAGCAGTTCTTC
d_call: TRBD2; v_call: TRBV2; j_call: TRBJ2-1; cdr3_length: 17; clone_size: many; cdr3_aa: CASSEYELAALLNEQFF; cdr3_nt: TGTGCCAGCAGTGAGTATGAACTAGCGGCCCTACTCAATGAGCAGTTCTTC
d_call: .; v_call: TRBV7-9; j_call: TRBJ1-1; cdr3_length: 14; clone_size: .; cdr3_aa: CASSLAAGSTEAFF; cdr3_nt: TGTGCCAGCAGCTTAGCGGCGGGGTCCACTGAAGCTTTCTTT
d_call: .; v_call: TRBV20-1; j_call: TRBJ2-3; cdr3_length: 16; clone_size: .; cdr3_aa: CSARDWGEEPTDTQYF; cdr3_nt: TGCAGTGCTAGAGATTGGGGGGAGGAACCCACAGATACGCAGTATTTT
d_call: .; v_call: TRBV20-1; j_call: TRBJ2-1; cdr3_length: 16; clone_size: .; cdr3_aa: CSARDPQTVSHNEQFF; cdr3_nt: TGCAGTGCTAGAGATCCCCAGACAGTTTCACACAATGAGCAGTTCTTC
d_call: .; v_call: TRBV6-1; j_call: TRBJ2-7; cdr3_length: 14; clone_size: .; cdr3_aa: CASSARGGLYEQYF; cdr3_nt: TGTGCCAGCAGCGCCCGCGGGGGCCTCTACGAGCAGTACTTC
d_call: TRBD2; v_call: TRBV7-2; j_call: TRBJ2-7; cdr3_length: 19; clone_size: few; cdr3_aa: CASAKDALLAGGPGSEQYF; cdr3_nt: TGTGCCAGCGCCAAAGACGCACTACTAGCGGGGGGGCCGGGGAGCGAGCAGTACTTC
d_call: TRBD2; v_call: TRBV6-1; j_call: TRBJ2-1; cdr3_length: 13; clone_size: many; cdr3_aa: CASTSGSYNEQFF; cdr3_nt: TGTGCCAGTACTAGCGGTTCCTACAATGAGCAGTTCTTC
d_call: .; v_call: TRBV2; j_call: TRBJ2-5; cdr3_length: 14; clone_size: many; cdr3_aa: CASSDGGRQETQYF; cdr3_nt: TGTGCCAGCAGTGACGGGGGGCGGCAAGAGACCCAGTACTTC
d_call: .; v_call: TRBV6-2/TRBV6-3; j_call: TRBJ1-1; cdr3_length: 15; clone_size: .; cdr3_aa: CASSRGLSTNTEAFF; cdr3_nt: TGTGCCAGCAGCCGAGGCTTGAGTACAAACACTGAAGCTTTCTTT
d_call: .; v_call: TRBV30; j_call: TRBJ2-5; cdr3_length: 11; clone_size: many; cdr3_aa: CATSVRETQYF; cdr3_nt: TGTGCGACCAGCGTACGAGAGACCCAGTACTTC
d_call: .; v_call: TRBV3-1; j_call: TRBJ2-7; cdr3_length: 17; clone_size: once; cdr3_aa: CASSPCPTWEALYEQYF; cdr3_nt: TGTGCCAGCAGCCCCTGCCCCACGTGGGAGGCGCTTTACGAGCAGTACTTC
d_call: .; v_call: TRBV27; j_call: TRBJ1-1; cdr3_length: 13; clone_size: .; cdr3_aa: CASSFSGASEAFF; cdr3_nt: TGTGCCAGCAGTTTTTCTGGGGCGAGTGAAGCTTTCTTT
d_call: TRBD2; v_call: TRBV6-5; j_call: TRBJ2-3; cdr3_length: 18; clone_size: few; cdr3_aa: CASSYSPGTSDGADTQYF; cdr3_nt: TGTGCCAGCAGTTACTCCCCCGGGACTAGTGATGGGGCAGATACGCAGTATTTT
d_call: .; v_call: TRBV12-3/TRBV12-4; j_call: TRBJ1-5; cdr3_length: 14; clone_size: few; cdr3_aa: CASSLDRPGRPQHF; cdr3_nt: TGTGCCAGCAGTCTCGACAGGCCGGGTAGACCCCAGCATTTT
d_call: .; v_call: TRBV4-2; j_call: TRBJ2-3; cdr3_length: 15; clone_size: .; cdr3_aa: CASSRARIETDTQYF; cdr3_nt: TGTGCCAGCAGCCGCGCCCGGATTGAGACAGATACGCAGTATTTT
d_call: .; v_call: TRBV10-3; j_call: TRBJ2-4; cdr3_length: 14; clone_size: .; cdr3_aa: CAMKPDLAKNIQYF; cdr3_nt: TGTGCCATGAAACCGGATTTAGCCAAAAACATTCAGTACTTC
d_call: .; v_call: TRBV25-1; j_call: TRBJ1-2; cdr3_length: 12; clone_size: .; cdr3_aa: CASSYNKWSYTF; cdr3_nt: TGTGCCAGCAGTTATAATAAGTGGAGCTACACCTTC
d_call: .; v_call: TRBV29-1; j_call: TRBJ2-7; cdr3_length: 14; clone_size: many; cdr3_aa: CSVEYSGRTYEQYF; cdr3_nt: TGCAGCGTTGAATACTCAGGGAGGACCTACGAGCAGTACTTC
d_call: .; v_call: TRBV3-1; j_call: TRBJ1-2; cdr3_length: 16; clone_size: many; cdr3_aa: CASSFRGGAANYGYTF; cdr3_nt: TGTGCCAGCAGCTTCCGAGGGGGGGCGGCTAACTATGGCTACACCTTC
d_call: .; v_call: TRBV7-2; j_call: TRBJ2-2; cdr3_length: 15; clone_size: .; cdr3_aa: CASSLWGASTGELFF; cdr3_nt: TGTGCCAGCAGCTTATGGGGGGCCTCCACCGGGGAGCTGTTTTTT
d_call: .; v_call: TRBV5-1; j_call: TRBJ2-7; cdr3_length: 13; clone_size: few; cdr3_aa: CASSLQLRSEQYF; cdr3_nt: TGCGCCAGCAGCTTGCAGCTCAGGAGCGAGCAGTACTTC
d_call: TRBD1; v_call: TRBV18; j_call: TRBJ1-2; cdr3_length: 15; clone_size: .; cdr3_aa: CASSPPGEGAYGYTF; cdr3_nt: TGTGCCAGCTCACCACCGGGAGAGGGGGCCTATGGCTACACCTTC
d_call: TRBD1; v_call: TRBV30; j_call: TRBJ1-2; cdr3_length: 13; clone_size: .; cdr3_aa: CAWTTGGGYGYTF; cdr3_nt: TGTGCCTGGACCACAGGGGGGGGCTATGGCTACACCTTC
d_call: .; v_call: TRBV5-1; j_call: TRBJ2-1; cdr3_length: 12; clone_size: .; cdr3_aa: CASSPPTIEQFF; cdr3_nt: TGCGCCAGCAGCCCTCCTACCATTGAGCAGTTCTTC
d_call: .; v_call: TRBV18; j_call: TRBJ1-2; cdr3_length: 15; clone_size: few; cdr3_aa: CASSPTAGANYGYTF; cdr3_nt: TGTGCCAGCTCACCCACCGCAGGGGCTAACTATGGCTACACCTTC
d_call: .; v_call: TRBV20-1; j_call: TRBJ2-7; cdr3_length: 14; clone_size: many; cdr3_aa: CSAPSATWSYEQYF; cdr3_nt: TGCAGTGCTCCTTCCGCAACGTGGTCCTACGAGCAGTACTTC
d_call: .; v_call: TRBV6-2/TRBV6-3; j_call: TRBJ2-7; cdr3_length: 12; clone_size: many; cdr3_aa: CASSSWLGEQYF; cdr3_nt: TGTGCCAGCAGTTCCTGGTTGGGCGAGCAGTACTTC
d_call: .; v_call: TRBV20-1; j_call: TRBJ2-3; cdr3_length: 14; clone_size: few; cdr3_aa: CSARDGDYPDTQYF; cdr3_nt: TGCAGTGCTAGAGATGGAGACTACCCAGATACGCAGTATTTT
d_call: .; v_call: TRBV7-9; j_call: TRBJ1-1; cdr3_length: 15; clone_size: few; cdr3_aa: CASSLGGDVIPEAFF; cdr3_nt: TGTGCCAGCAGCTTAGGAGGTGATGTGATCCCTGAAGCTTTCTTT
d_call: .; v_call: TRBV12-3/TRBV12-4; j_call: TRBJ1-2; cdr3_length: 14; clone_size: few; cdr3_aa: CASSLPRPPYGYTF; cdr3_nt: TGTGCCAGCAGTTTGCCAAGACCTCCCTATGGCTACACCTTC
d_call: .; v_call: TRBV2; j_call: TRBJ1-3; cdr3_length: 15; clone_size: few; cdr3_aa: CASRITGIPGNTTYF; cdr3_nt: TGTGCCAGCAGAATTACAGGGATACCTGGAAACACCACATATTTT
d_call: .; v_call: TRBV10-3; j_call: TRBJ2-1; cdr3_length: 14; clone_size: .; cdr3_aa: CAISLGASYNEQFF; cdr3_nt: TGTGCCATCAGTCTCGGGGCCTCCTACAATGAGCAGTTCTTC